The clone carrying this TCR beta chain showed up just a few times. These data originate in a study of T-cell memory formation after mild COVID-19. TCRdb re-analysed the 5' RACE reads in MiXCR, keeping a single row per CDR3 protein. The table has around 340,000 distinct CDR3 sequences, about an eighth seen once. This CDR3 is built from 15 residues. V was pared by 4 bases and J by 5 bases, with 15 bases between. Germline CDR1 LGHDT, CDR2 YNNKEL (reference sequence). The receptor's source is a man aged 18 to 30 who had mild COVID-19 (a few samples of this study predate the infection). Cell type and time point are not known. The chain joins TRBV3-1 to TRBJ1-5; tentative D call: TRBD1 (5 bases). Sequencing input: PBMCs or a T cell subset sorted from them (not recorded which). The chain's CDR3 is CASSLSDRVDQPQHF. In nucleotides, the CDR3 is TGTGCCAGCAGCCTGTCAGACAGAGTCGATCAGCCCCAGCATTTT. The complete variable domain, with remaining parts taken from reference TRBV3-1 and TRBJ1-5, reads DTAVSQTPKYLVTQMGNDKSIKCEQNLGHDTMYWYKQDSKKFLKIMFSYNNKELIINETVPNRFSPKSPDKAHLNLHINSLELGDSAVYFCASSLSDRVDQPQHFGDGTRLSIL.